Shown below are 22 T cell receptor beta chains from a single sample sequenced in a study of CD8+CD57+ T cells in acquired aplastic anemia. Genomic DNA constituted the template upon which TCR beta VDJ and CDR3 profiling was performed. MiXCR, applied by TCRdb to the reads, yields one record per CDR3 protein. Among roughly 50,000 distinct CDR3 sequences listed, over 60% were seen once. Sequenced sample: sorted CD4+, CD8+, or CD8+CD57+ T cells (not recorded which) from PBMCs. These receptors all stem from a human donor in good health, serving as a control.

V usage is TRBV13 and J usage is TRBJ2-7; possible D gene TRBD2, 6 bases. CDR3 length: 12 residues. Per germline, CDR1 PRHDT and CDR2 FYEKMQ (reference sequence). With 7 bases removed from V and 2 bases from J, the gap between germline ends came to 9 bases. The DNA for the CDR3 is TGTGCCAGCAAGGGCGGGACCTACGAGCAGTACTTC. This codes for CASKGGTYEQYF. Based on the CDR3 plus reference TRBV13 and TRBJ2-7, the full variable domain is AAGVIQSPRHLIKEKRETATLKCYPIPRHDTVYWYQQGPGQDPQFLISFYEKMQSDKGSIPDRFSAQQFSDYHSELNMSSLELGDSALYFCASKGGTYEQYFGPGTRLTVT.

This clonotype occurred once. The chain is built from TRBV15 and TRBJ1-4; 7 bases fit TRBD1. Germline values: CDR1 LNHNV, CDR2 YYDKDF (reference sequence). Trimming removed 5 bases from V and 5 bases from J; junction bases left unmatched: 5. CDR3 length: 14 residues. The CDR3: CATSYRGPNEKLFF. The CDR3 bases are TGTGCCACCAGCTACAGGGGCCCGAATGAAAAACTGTTTTTT.

The CDR3 is CAISEDTRNQPQHF. The CDR3 DNA is TGTGCCATCAGTGAGGACACCCGCAATCAGCCCCAGCATTTT. The chain employs TRBV10-3 and TRBJ1-5, with D uncertain. The germline V gene encodes CDR1 ENHRY and CDR2 SYGVKD. The V gene lost 2 bases and the J gene lost 2 bases, with 7 bases spanning the gap. This CDR3 comprises 14 residues.

The rearrangement uses TRBV24-1 and TRBJ2-5, with D hard to call. CDR3 length: 11 amino acids. Trimming took off 6 bases at V and 6 bases at J, with 7 bases between the two ends. Germline CDR1 and CDR2: KGHDR and SFDVKD. The CDR3: CATSLRQTQYF. Written as DNA, the CDR3 is TGTGCCACCAGTTTGAGGCAGACCCAGTACTTC.

Worth noting for this clonotype: One end of the junction is discordant with germline, which a read error may explain. This chain connects TRBV20-1 to TRBJ2-1; 7 nucleotides match TRBD1. The CDR3 is made up of 15 amino acids. Germline CDR1 and CDR2: DFQATT and SNEGSKA (reference sequence). CDR3: CSARGTELSYDEQLF. In DNA, the CDR3 is TGCAGTGCCAGAGGGACAGAGCTCTCCTACGATGAGCAGCTCTTC.

This sequence joins TRBV9 and TRBJ2-1; 8 positions match TRBD2. Germline V lookup: CDR1 SGDLS, CDR2 YYNGEE. With V trimmed by 3 bases and J by 6 bases, 11 bases remained unmatched. The CDR3 covers 16 residues. CDR3 DNA sequence: TGTGCCAGCAGCGCGGGGGGGGTAGTCCTCTTCAATGAGCAGTTCTTC. Protein product: CASSAGGVVLFNEQFF.

V gene TRBV7-8 combines with J gene TRBJ2-5; 10 positions agree with TRBD2. The germline gives CDR1 SGHVS, CDR2 FQNEAQ. This CDR3 spans 18 amino acids. The V gene end was trimmed by 0 bases and the J gene end by 4 bases; junction bases not matched to a gene: 11. CDR3 loop: CASSLALGRTSGGETQYF. The CDR3, as DNA: TGTGCCAGCAGCTTAGCGCTAGGTAGGACTAGCGGCGGAGAGACCCAGTACTTC. Combining the CDR3 with reference TRBV7-8 and TRBJ2-5 gives the whole variable domain GAGVSQSPRYKVAKRGQDVALRCDPISGHVSLFWYQQALGQGPEFLTYFQNEAQLDKSGLPSDRFFAERPEGSVSTLKIQRTQQEDSAVYLCASSLALGRTSGGETQYFGPGTRLLVL.

V gene TRBV5-1 combines with J gene TRBJ2-3; D not resolved. Trimming removed 0 bases from V and 4 bases from J, with 6 bases in between. This CDR3 has 13 residues. CDR1 SGHRS and CDR2 YFSETQ come from the germline V gene. CDR3 DNA: TGCGCCAGCAGCTTGGGAGGATCAGATACGCAGTATTTT. Translated: CASSLGGSDTQYF.

The CDR3 coding sequence is TGTGCCACCAGTGATGGGGACAGCAGGACCCAGTACTTC. Translating it yields CATSDGDSRTQYF. V gene TRBV24-1 combines with J gene TRBJ2-5; 7 bases line up with TRBD1. Per germline, CDR1 KGHDR and CDR2 SFDVKD. CDR3 length: 13 amino acids. Losses at the gene ends were 3 bases for V and 7 bases for J; bases not matched to a gene: 4.

The chain joins TRBV15 to TRBJ2-7, with D perhaps TRBD2 (5 bases). The germline gives CDR1 LNHNV, CDR2 YYDKDF (reference sequence). Trimming cost V 0 bases and J 6 bases, with 9 bases left between them. There are 13 residues in the CDR3. CDR3 residues: CATSRDNAGEQYF. The CDR3 DNA sequence: TGTGCCACCAGCAGAGATAATGCGGGCGAGCAGTACTTC.

This rearrangement joins TRBV5-8 to TRBJ2-7; TRBD1 matches at 10 bases. Germline CDR1 and CDR2: SGHTS and YDEGEE. V lost 5 bases to trimming and J lost 6 bases; unmatched junction nucleotides: 11. The CDR3 runs to 15 residues. Written as DNA, the CDR3 is TGTGCCAGCAGTCATGGTCGACAGGGGGCCCCCGAGCAGTACGTC. Its translation: CASSHGRQGAPEQYV.

The rearrangement joins TRBV29-1 to TRBJ2-3; TRBD2 might be the D (6 bases). The CDR3 extends over 12 amino acids. Between the trimmed V and J ends, which lost 3 bases and 10 bases, there was a span of 14 bases. The germline CDR1 and CDR2 sequences are SQVTM and ANQGSEA. Here the CDR3 reads CSVDERTGAQYF. CDR3 nucleotide sequence: TGCAGCGTTGATGAACGGACGGGGGCGCAGTATTTT.

In DNA form, the CDR3 reads TGTGCCAGCAGCTTGGGACAGTCACCCCTCCACTTT. This sequence encodes CASSLGQSPLHF. The J gene is TRBJ1-6, the V gene TRBV7-9, with TRBD1 identical over 7 bases. Losses at the gene ends were 3 bases for V and 10 bases for J; bases not matched to a gene: 0. The CDR3 sequence is 12 residues long. CDR1 SEHNR and CDR2 FQNEAQ come from the germline V gene (reference sequence).

This clonotype was detected a few times. The V gene is TRBV7-9, the J gene TRBJ1-6; unclear D gene. This CDR3 has 15 residues. The V end lost 1 base, the J end lost 6 bases, and 10 bases lay between the germline ends. Germline V CDR1 and CDR2: SEHNR, FQNEAQ (reference sequence). This CDR3 reads CASSLGRSANSPLHF. In DNA, the CDR3 is TGTGCCAGCAGCTTAGGGAGGTCAGCTAATTCACCCCTCCACTTT. The full variable domain, in which reference TRBV7-9 and TRBJ1-6 provide the parts outside the CDR3, is DTGVSQNPRHKITKRGQNVTFRCDPISEHNRLYWYRQTLGQGPEFLTYFQNEAQLEKSRLLSDRFSAERPKGSFSTLEIQRTEQGDSAMYLCASSLGRSANSPLHFGNGTRLTVT.

To note about this clonotype: One junction end does not reproduce the germline sequence, and a read error may be involved. V is TRBV10-2 and J is TRBJ2-7; 12 bases match TRBD2. The CDR3 loop spans 15 amino acids. CDR1 is WSHSY, CDR2 SAAADI, per germline. This CDR3 reads CASSPLAGGPYEQYF. Written as DNA, the CDR3 is TGTGCCAGCAGTCCCCTAGCGGGGGGGCCGTACGAGCAGTACTTC.

V usage is TRBV7-2 and J usage is TRBJ1-2; D not certain. This CDR3 is 11 amino acids long. Between the trimmed V and J ends, which lost 5 bases and 4 bases, there was a span of 5 bases. Germline V CDR1 and CDR2: SGHTA, FQGNSA. The CDR3 spells CASSRLYGYTF. For the CDR3, the DNA is TGTGCCAGCAGCAGACTCTATGGCTACACCTTC.

The rearrangement links TRBV7-2 to TRBJ2-7; D ambiguous. V was pared by 9 bases and J by 2 bases, with 17 bases between. Germline V gene lookup returns CDR1 SGHTA and CDR2 FQGNSA. The CDR3 runs to 14 residues. In DNA form, the CDR3 reads TGTGCCAGTAGCCCCCAGCGTAGGCCCTACGAGCAGTACTTC. Amino acids: CASSPQRRPYEQYF.

This clonotype was counted only a few times. The chain has TRBV20-1 and TRBJ2-7; TRBD1 matches at 7 bases. Germline V gene lookup returns CDR1 DFQATT and CDR2 SNEGSKA (reference sequence). The CDR3 sequence is 12 residues long. J was trimmed by 3 bases and V by 7 bases; bases with no gene match: 6. CDR3 DNA: TGCAGTGGGGACAGATTAAACTACGAGCAGTACTTC. Protein product: CSGDRLNYEQYF.

The rearrangement joins TRBV7-6 to TRBJ2-3; TRBD1 might be the D (5 bases). Trimming pared 5 bases from V and 3 bases from J, leaving 12 bases between. This CDR3 comprises 14 residues. The germline gives CDR1 SGHVS, CDR2 FNYEAQ. CDR3 loop: CASSPMTETDTQYF. The CDR3 nucleotides are TGTGCCAGCAGCCCCATGACAGAGACAGATACGCAGTATTTT.

The CDR3, as DNA: TGTGCCATCAGTGGACGGGGCGGGAGAAACAATGAGCAGTTCTTC. It is translated as CAISGRGGRNNEQFF. The chain has TRBV10-3 and TRBJ2-1; TRBD2 agrees at 7 bases. CDR1 is ENHRY, CDR2 SYGVKD, per germline. The J segment lost 5 bases and the V segment lost 4 bases, leaving 8 bases of the junction unmatched. This CDR3 comprises 15 residues.

This clonotype has only one observation. The chain couples TRBV9 to TRBJ1-2; 10 positions agree with TRBD1. Trimming removed 4 bases from V and 7 bases from J; junction bases left unmatched: 10. CDR1 and CDR2 from the germline V gene are SGDLS and YYNGEE. This CDR3 spans 15 amino acids. This CDR3 reads CASSPTGQGIFGYTF. Here the CDR3 DNA reads TGTGCCAGCAGCCCAACGGGACAGGGGATATTTGGCTACACCTTC.

This clonotype came up once. This rearrangement joins TRBV29-1 to TRBJ1-2, with TRBD1 matching 9 bases. Per germline, CDR1 SQVTM and CDR2 ANQGSEA. With V trimmed by 6 bases and J by 8 bases, 7 bases remained unmatched. This CDR3 comprises 12 residues. The CDR3 protein is CSVGTGREGYTF. The DNA of the CDR3 is TGCAGCGTGGGGACAGGGCGGGAAGGCTACACCTTC.